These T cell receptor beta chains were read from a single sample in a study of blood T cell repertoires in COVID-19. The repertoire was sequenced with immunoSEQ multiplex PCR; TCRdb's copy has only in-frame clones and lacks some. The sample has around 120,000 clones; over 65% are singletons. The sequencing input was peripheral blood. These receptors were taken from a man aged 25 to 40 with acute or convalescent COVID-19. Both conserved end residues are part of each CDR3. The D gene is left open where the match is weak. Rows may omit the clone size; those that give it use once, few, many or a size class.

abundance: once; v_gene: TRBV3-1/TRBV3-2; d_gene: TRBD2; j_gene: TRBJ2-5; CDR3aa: CASSYSLTSGSSETQYF; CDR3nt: TGTGCCAGCAGCTACTCGCTTACTAGCGGGAGTTCGGAGACCCAGTACTTC
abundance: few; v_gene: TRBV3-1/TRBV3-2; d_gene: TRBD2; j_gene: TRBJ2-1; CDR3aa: CASSQLAGSSYNEQFF; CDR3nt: TGTGCCAGCAGCCAATTAGCGGGGAGCTCCTACAATGAGCAGTTCTTC
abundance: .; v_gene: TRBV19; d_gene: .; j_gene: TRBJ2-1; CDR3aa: CASSISRGNEQFF; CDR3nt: TGTGCCAGTAGTATCAGTCGGGGGAATGAGCAGTTCTTC
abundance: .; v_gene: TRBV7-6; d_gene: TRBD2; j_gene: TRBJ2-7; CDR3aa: CASRLAGTYEQYF; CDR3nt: TGTGCCAGCAGGCTAGCGGGCACTTACGAGCAGTACTTC
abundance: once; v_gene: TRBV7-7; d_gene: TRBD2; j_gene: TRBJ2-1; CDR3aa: CASSLAGGNNEQFF; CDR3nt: TGTGCTAGCAGCTTAGCGGGGGGGAACAATGAGCAGTTCTTC
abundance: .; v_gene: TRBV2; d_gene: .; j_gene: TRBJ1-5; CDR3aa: CASSESSRRQPQHF; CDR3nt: TGTGCCAGCAGTGAATCATCGAGGAGGCAGCCCCAGCATTTT
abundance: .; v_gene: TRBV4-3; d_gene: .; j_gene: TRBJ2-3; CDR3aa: CASSQVSLDPDTQYF; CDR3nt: TGCGCCAGCAGCCAAGTCAGCCTAGACCCAGATACGCAGTATTTT
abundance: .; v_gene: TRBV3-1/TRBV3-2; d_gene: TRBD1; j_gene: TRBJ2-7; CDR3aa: CASTPSDRADYEQYF; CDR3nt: TGTGCCAGCACCCCATCTGACAGGGCAGACTACGAGCAGTACTTC
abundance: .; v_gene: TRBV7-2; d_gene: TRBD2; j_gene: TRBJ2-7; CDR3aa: CASSLSSGASYEQYF; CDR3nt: TGTGCCAGCAGCTTATCTAGCGGGGCTTCCTACGAGCAGTACTTC
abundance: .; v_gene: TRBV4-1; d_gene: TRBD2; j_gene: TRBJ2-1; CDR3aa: CASSPTQLAGDHNEQFF; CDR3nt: TGCGCCAGCAGCCCGACACAGCTAGCGGGGGATCACAATGAGCAGTTCTTC
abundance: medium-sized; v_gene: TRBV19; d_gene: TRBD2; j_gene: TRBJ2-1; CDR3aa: CASGSGNSYNEQFF; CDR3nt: TGTGCCAGTGGTAGCGGGAACTCCTACAATGAGCAGTTCTTC
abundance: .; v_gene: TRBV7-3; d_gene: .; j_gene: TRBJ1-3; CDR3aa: CASIKTGSGNTIYF; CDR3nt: TGTGCCAGCATCAAAACAGGGTCTGGAAACACCATATATTTT
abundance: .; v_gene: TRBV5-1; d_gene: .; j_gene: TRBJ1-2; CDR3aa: CASSLASGVDGYTF; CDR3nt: TGCGCCAGCAGCTTGGCCTCAGGGGTCGATGGCTACACCTTC
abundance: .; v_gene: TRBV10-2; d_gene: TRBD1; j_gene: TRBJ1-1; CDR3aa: CASKFETGTDFTEAFF; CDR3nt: TGCGCCAGCAAATTTGAGACCGGGACAGACTTCACTGAAGCTTTCTTT
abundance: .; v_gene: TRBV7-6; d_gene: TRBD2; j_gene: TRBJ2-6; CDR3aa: CASSSGLAGGSGANVLTF; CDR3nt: TGTGCCAGCAGCTCCGGACTAGCGGGGGGCTCTGGGGCCAACGTCCTGACTTTC
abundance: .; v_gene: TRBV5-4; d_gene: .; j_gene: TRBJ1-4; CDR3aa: CASSRKAGATNEKLFF; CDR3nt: TGTGCCAGCAGCCGGAAGGCGGGTGCAACTAATGAAAAACTGTTTTTT
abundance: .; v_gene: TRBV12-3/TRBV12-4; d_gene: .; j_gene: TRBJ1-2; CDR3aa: CASSLGGGGYTF; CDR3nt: TGTGCCAGCAGTTTAGGGGGAGGGGGCTACACCTTC
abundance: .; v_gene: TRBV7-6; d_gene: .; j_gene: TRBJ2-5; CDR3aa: CASSLGRGASETQYF; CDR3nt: TGTGCCAGCAGCTTAGGACGGGGGGCATCGGAGACCCAGTACTTC
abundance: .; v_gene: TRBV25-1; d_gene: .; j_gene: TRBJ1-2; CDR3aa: CASSEYFFDSDNYGYTF; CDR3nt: TGTGCCAGCAGTGAATATTTTTTCGACAGCGATAACTATGGCTACACCTTC
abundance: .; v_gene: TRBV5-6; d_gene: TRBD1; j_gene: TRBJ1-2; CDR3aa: CASSFGQDPVYGYTF; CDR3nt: TGTGCCAGCAGCTTTGGACAGGATCCAGTTTATGGCTACACCTTC
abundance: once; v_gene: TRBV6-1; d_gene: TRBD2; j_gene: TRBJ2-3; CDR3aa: CASSELAGGVGTDTQYF; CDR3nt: TGTGCCAGCAGTGAACTAGCGGGAGGAGTTGGCACAGATACGCAGTATTTT
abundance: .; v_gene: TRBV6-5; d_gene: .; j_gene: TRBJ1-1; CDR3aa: CASSPGSVGEAFF; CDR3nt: TGTGCCAGCAGTCCGGGGTCGGTAGGTGAAGCTTTCTTT
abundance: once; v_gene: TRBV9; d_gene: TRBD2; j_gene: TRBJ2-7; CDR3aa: CASSPGGSYEQYF; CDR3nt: TGTGCCAGCAGCCCGGGGGGGTCCTACGAGCAGTACTTC
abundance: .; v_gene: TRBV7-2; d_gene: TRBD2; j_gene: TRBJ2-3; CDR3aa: CASSMSGGAIDTQYF; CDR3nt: TGTGCCAGCAGCATGAGCGGGGGGGCTATAGATACGCAGTATTTT
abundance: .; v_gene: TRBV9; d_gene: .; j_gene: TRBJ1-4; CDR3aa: CASSAQSTGRNNEKLFF; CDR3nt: TGTGCCAGCAGCGCGCAATCTACAGGGAGAAATAATGAAAAACTGTTTTTT
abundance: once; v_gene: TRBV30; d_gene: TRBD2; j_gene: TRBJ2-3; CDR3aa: CAWGSGNTDTQYF; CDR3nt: TGTGCCTGGGGTAGCGGGAACACAGATACGCAGTATTTT
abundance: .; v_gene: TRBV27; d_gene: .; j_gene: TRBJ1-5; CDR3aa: CASRQVASNQPQHF; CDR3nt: TGTGCCAGCAGGCAGGTCGCTAGCAATCAGCCCCAGCATTTT
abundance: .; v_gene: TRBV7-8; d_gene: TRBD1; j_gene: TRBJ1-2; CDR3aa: CASTTETGAGYGYTF; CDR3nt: TGTGCAAGCACGACCGAGACAGGGGCTGGTTATGGCTACACCTTC
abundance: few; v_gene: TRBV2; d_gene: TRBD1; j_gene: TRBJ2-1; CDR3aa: CASSDRDRGVGMTQFF; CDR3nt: TGTGCCAGCAGTGACCGGGACAGGGGTGTCGGTATGACGCAGTTCTTC
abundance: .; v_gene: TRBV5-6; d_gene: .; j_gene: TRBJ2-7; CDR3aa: CASSLELMTEVSYEQYF; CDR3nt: TGTGCCAGCAGCTTGGAATTGATGACAGAAGTTTCCTACGAGCAGTACTTC
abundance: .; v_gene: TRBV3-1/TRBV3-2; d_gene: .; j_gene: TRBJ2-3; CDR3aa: CASSQVGPGDTQYF; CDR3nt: TGTGCCAGCAGCCAAGTTGGGCCTGGAGATACGCAGTATTTT
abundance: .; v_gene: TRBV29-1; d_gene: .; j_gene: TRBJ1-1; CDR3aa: CSAYRAEGAEAFF; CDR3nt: TGCAGCGCCTACAGGGCCGAAGGCGCTGAAGCTTTCTTT
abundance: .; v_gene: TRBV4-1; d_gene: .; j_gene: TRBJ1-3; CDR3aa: CASSQGSSGNTIYF; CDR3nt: TGCGCCAGCAGTCAGGGGAGCTCTGGAAACACCATATATTTT
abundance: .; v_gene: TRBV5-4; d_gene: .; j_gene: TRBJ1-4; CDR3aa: CASSLGGTLGNEKLFF; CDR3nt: TGTGCCAGCAGCTTGGGAGGGACACTCGGTAATGAAAAACTGTTTTTT
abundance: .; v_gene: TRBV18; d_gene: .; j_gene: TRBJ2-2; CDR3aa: CASSPTGNTGELFF; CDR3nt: TGTGCCAGCTCTCCGACAGGAAACACCGGGGAGCTGTTTTTT
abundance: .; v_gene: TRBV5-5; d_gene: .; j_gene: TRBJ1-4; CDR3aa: CASSLAGNEKLFF; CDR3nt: TGTGCCAGCAGCTTGGCCGGGAATGAAAAACTGTTTTTT
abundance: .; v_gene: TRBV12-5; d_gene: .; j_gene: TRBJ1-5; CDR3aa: CASGLAAVGLSGNQPQHF; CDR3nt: TGTGCTAGTGGTCTAGCCGCAGTCGGGTTGTCTGGCAATCAGCCCCAGCATTTT
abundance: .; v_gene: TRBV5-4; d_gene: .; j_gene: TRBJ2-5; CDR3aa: CASSSQEETQYF; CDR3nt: TGTGCCAGCAGCTCTCAGGAAGAGACCCAGTACTTC
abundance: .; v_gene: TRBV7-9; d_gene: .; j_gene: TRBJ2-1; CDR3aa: CASSFDYAEQFF; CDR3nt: TGTGCCAGCAGCTTCGACTACGCTGAGCAGTTCTTC
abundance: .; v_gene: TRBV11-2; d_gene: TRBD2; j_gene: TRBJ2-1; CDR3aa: CASSVLTSGAYNEQFF; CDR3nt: TGTGCCAGCAGCGTCCTCACTAGCGGGGCCTACAATGAGCAGTTCTTC
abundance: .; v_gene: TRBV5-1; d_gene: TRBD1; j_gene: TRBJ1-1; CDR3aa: CASSNPGRDSEAFF; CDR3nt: TGCGCCAGCAGCAACCCCGGGCGGGACAGTGAAGCTTTCTTT
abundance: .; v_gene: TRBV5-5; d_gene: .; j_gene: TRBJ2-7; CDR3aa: CASSLGQSQRYEQYF; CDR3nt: TGTGCCAGCAGCTTGGGTCAATCGCAGAGGTACGAGCAGTACTTC
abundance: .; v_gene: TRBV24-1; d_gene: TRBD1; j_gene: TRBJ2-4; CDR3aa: CATSRQGRYIQYF; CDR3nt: TGTGCCACCAGCCGACAGGGGAGGTACATTCAGTACTTC
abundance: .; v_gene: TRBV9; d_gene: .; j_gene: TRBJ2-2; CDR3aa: CASSVRGRASTGELFF; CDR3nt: TGTGCCAGCAGCGTAAGGGGGAGGGCGAGCACCGGGGAGCTGTTTTTT
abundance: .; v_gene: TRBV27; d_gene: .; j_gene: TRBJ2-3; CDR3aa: CASSQSTDTQYF; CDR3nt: TGTGCCAGCAGTCAGAGCACAGATACGCAGTATTTT
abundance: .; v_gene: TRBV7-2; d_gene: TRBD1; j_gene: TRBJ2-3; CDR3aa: CASSLDRGVTDTQYF; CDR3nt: TGTGCCAGCAGCTTAGACAGGGGCGTCACAGATACGCAGTATTTT